A single sample is the source of the 20 T cell receptor beta chains below, sequenced in a study of tumor-infiltrating lymphocytes in primary liver carcinoma. With a constant-region primer, TCR beta cDNA was made from about 0.55 ug of total RNA. Three-round nested multiplex PCR performed with slightly modified ARM-PCR produced the TCR beta libraries. It was with TRBV1-TRBV30 forward primers and a C-beta reverse primer that the first two PCR rounds were run, at around 11 cycles each. TCRdb recomputed calls from the multiplex PCR reads with MiXCR, one row per CDR3 protein. The table has hundreds of thousands of distinct CDR3 sequences, roughly 60% seen once. Blood RNA was derived from unsorted whole blood, and germline DNA was extracted too. The sample comprised peripheral blood. These receptors were obtained from a woman between 25 and 40 years old with primary liver carcinoma and hepatitis B virus infection.

Regarding this clonotype: This could be a read error, since a much larger clone is one nucleotide away. V is TRBV12-3 or TRBV12-4 and J is TRBJ2-7, with 8 bases matching TRBD2. The CDR3 spans 16 residues. The junction had 10 bases not matched to a gene; V was cut back by 4 bases and J by 2 bases. CDR3 loop: CASSSHTSGGAYEQYF. The DNA for the CDR3 is TGTGCCAGCAGTTCCCACACTAGCGGAGGAGCCTACGAGCAGTACTTC.

This clonotype has just a few counts. This chain links TRBV14 with TRBJ2-7; TRBD2 agrees at 9 bases. CDR1 is SGHDN, CDR2 FVKESK, per germline. V was pared by 6 bases and J by 3 bases, with 6 bases of the junction left unmatched. CDR3 length: 14 residues. In DNA, the CDR3 is TGTGCCAGCAGTAAAAGCGGGAGGTTCTACGAGCAGTACTTC. Amino acid sequence: CASSKSGRFYEQYF.

Notes on this clonotype: At one boundary the junction diverges from the germline segment, which might be a read error. The chain uses TRBV12-3 or TRBV12-4 and TRBJ2-5; 11 positions match TRBD1. The CDR3 covers 16 residues. The DNA of the CDR3 is TGTGCCAGCAGCCACTCAGGACAGGGGGCTAGAGAGGCCCAGTACTTC. Protein sequence: CASSHSGQGAREAQYF.

Concerning this clonotype itself: A much larger clone lies one base from this, so it may be a read error. The chain couples TRBV12-3 or TRBV12-4 to TRBJ1-4, with a possible D match to TRBD1 (6 bases). The length of the CDR3 is 14 residues. V lost 6 bases to trimming and J lost 5 bases, with 13 bases between them. CDR3 amino acids: CASRGAGANEKLFF. Here the CDR3 DNA reads TGTGCCAGCAGGGGGGCAGGGGCGAATGAAAAACTGTTTTTT.

The genes are TRBV14 and TRBJ2-1; TRBD2 matches 10 bases. The CDR3 contains 19 residues. Germline values: CDR1 SGHDN, CDR2 FVKESK. With V trimmed by 4 bases and J by 1 base, 13 bases remained unmatched. CDR3 DNA: TGTGCCAGCAGCCCGATAGGGCTAGCGGGAGTAATATCCTACAATGAGCAGTTCTTC. This sequence encodes CASSPIGLAGVISYNEQFF.

In this sample, this clonotype turned up many times. The V call is TRBV12-3 or TRBV12-4, the J call TRBJ2-7; 10 bases align to TRBD1. V lost 3 bases and J lost 0; bases outside the gene matches: 8. The CDR3 is 17 residues long. The CDR3 is CASSFQDRGTSSYEQYF. CDR3 DNA sequence: TGTGCCAGCAGTTTCCAGGACAGGGGGACCAGCTCCTACGAGCAGTACTTC.

In its sample, this clonotype was seen a few times. This chain connects TRBV4-3 to TRBJ2-7; TRBD2 is a possible D gene (6 bases). The germline V gene has CDR1 LGHNA and CDR2 YSLEER. The V gene lost 0 bases and the J gene lost 0 bases, with 9 bases spanning the gap. The CDR3 loop spans 15 amino acids. Here the CDR3 DNA reads TGCGCCAGCAGCCAAGATGCGGGAAGCTCCTACGAGCAGTACTTC. It translates to CASSQDAGSSYEQYF.

A note on this clonotype: Being one base from a much bigger clone, this may be a read error. It is likely a read error, because the conserved phenylalanine at the end of the CDR3 is missing. The chain uses TRBV29-1 and TRBJ2-1, with 12 bases aligning to TRBD2. Per germline, CDR1 SQVTM and CDR2 ANQGSEA. The J segment lost 7 bases and the V segment lost 7 bases, leaving 5 bases of the junction unmatched. This CDR3 is 13 amino acids long. The CDR3 reads CSADGLAGNEQFL. The CDR3 DNA is TGCAGCGCCGACGGACTAGCGGGAAATGAGCAGTTCCTC.

This clonotype was counted between two and nine times. This chain uses TRBV4-2 with TRBJ2-3, with TRBD2 matching over 11 bases. V lost 3 bases and J lost 2; bases outside the gene matches: 16. This CDR3 has 20 residues. CDR1 is LGHNA and CDR2 is YNFKEQ in the germline V gene. CDR3 sequence reads: CASSQVLAGVSPVDTDTQYF. The CDR3 nucleotides are TGTGCCAGCAGCCAGGTACTAGCGGGAGTCTCCCCTGTTGACACAGATACGCAGTATTTT.

The sample holds a few counts of this clonotype. The gene calls are TRBV6-1 and TRBJ1-4; D remains ambiguous. CDR3 size: 14 residues. Germline values: CDR1 MNHNS, CDR2 SASEGT. Trimming removed 10 bases from V and 7 bases from J, with 19 bases in between. DNA of the CDR3: TGTGCCACGGACGAAGAGCTTCGTGGTGAAAAACTGTTTTTT. Protein sequence: CATDEELRGEKLFF.

At least ten counts were recorded for this clonotype. The genes are TRBV12-3 or TRBV12-4 and TRBJ2-7; D might be TRBD1 or TRBD2, each matching 6 bases. The CDR3 has 14 residues. The V end was cut by 3 bases, the J end by 5 bases, with 14 bases between. In DNA form, the CDR3 reads TGTGCCAGCAGTTTCGTCAGGGGAGGCGACGAGCAGTACTTC. As protein: CASSFVRGGDEQYF.

This clonotype has a count of ten or more. This sequence joins TRBV12-3 or TRBV12-4 and TRBJ2-7; the D is unclear. With 2 bases removed from V and 2 bases from J, the gap between germline ends came to 10 bases. The CDR3 has 14 amino acids. For the CDR3, the DNA is TGTGCCAGCAGTTTATTCGGTGGGCCCTACGAGCAGTACTTC. The encoded protein is CASSLFGGPYEQYF.

As regards this clonotype: At one end, the junction sequence differs from germline, possibly due to a read error. This chain connects TRBV11-2 to TRBJ2-3, with D possibly matching TRBD2 (5 bases). CDR1 is SGHAT and CDR2 is FQNNGV in the germline V gene. This CDR3 comprises 12 residues. The CDR3 here is CASTQTGLAVNF. The CDR3 DNA is TGTGCCAGCACCCAGACGGGATTAGCCGTCAATTTT.

V and J are TRBV4-3 and TRBJ2-1; 7 positions agree with TRBD2. Germline V CDR1 and CDR2: LGHNA, YSLEER. V lost 4 bases to trimming and J lost 4 bases; unmatched junction nucleotides: 13. The CDR3 contains 17 residues. Here the CDR3 reads CASSRSVVGGVYNEQFF. The CDR3 DNA sequence: TGCGCCAGCAGCCGAAGCGTGGTTGGGGGGGTATACAATGAGCAGTTCTTC.

The V and J genes are TRBV7-9 and TRBJ1-5; unclear D gene. The CDR3 totals 12 residues. Germline V gene data show CDR1 as SEHNR and CDR2 as FQNEAQ (reference sequence). Trimming took 1 base from V and 6 from J, leaving 4 bases between them. The CDR3 region is CASSLESQPQHF. The CDR3 coding sequence is TGTGCCAGCAGCTTAGAAAGTCAGCCCCAGCATTTT.

The sample holds one count of this clonotype. This may come from a read error, since a much larger clone is one base off. The V gene is TRBV11-1, the J gene TRBJ2-2; 10 bases align to TRBD1. Germline V lookup: CDR1 SGHAT, CDR2 FQDESV (reference sequence). V shed 2 bases and J 7 bases; nucleotides not matched to a gene: 7. The CDR3 consists of 16 residues. The CDR3 sequence is CASSLWGQGMSGELFF. In DNA form, the CDR3 reads TGTGCCAGCAGCTTATGGGGACAGGGGATGAGCGGGGAGCTGTTTTTT.

This clonotype appeared a few times. This chain connects TRBV7-9 to TRBJ2-7, with 9 bases aligning to TRBD1. The germline gives CDR1 SEHNR, CDR2 FQNEAQ (reference sequence). This CDR3 has 13 residues. V gave up 5 bases and J gave up 6 bases; unmatched junction bases: 5. The CDR3 nucleotides read TGTGCCAGCAGCGCCGGGACAGGGCCCGAGCAGTACTTC. Its translation is CASSAGTGPEQYF.

This clonotype was counted between two and nine times. Since a much larger clone is just one base distant, this may be a read error. The chain joins TRBV11-3 to TRBJ2-1, with TRBD2 matching over 14 bases. The CDR3 sequence is 15 residues long. Germline V gene sequence: CDR1 SGHNT, CDR2 YENEEA. The V and J ends lost 4 bases and 10 bases, in that order; junction bases with no gene match: 6. The chain's CDR3 is CASSSPGLAGEEQFF. CDR3 bases: TGTGCCAGCAGCTCCCCGGGACTAGCGGGAGAGGAGCAGTTCTTC.

Regarding this clonotype: The conserved phenylalanine or tryptophan normally closing the CDR3 is absent here, so this likely arose from a read error. This rearrangement joins TRBV11-2 to TRBJ1-6; D is perhaps TRBD1 (6 bases). In germline, CDR1 is SGHAT, CDR2 FQNNGV. There are 15 residues in the CDR3. With 0 bases removed from V and 7 bases from J, the gap between germline ends came to 10 bases. The CDR3 nucleotides read TGTGCCAGCAGCTTAGATGACAGGCTGAATTCACCCCTCCACCTT. Residues: CASSLDDRLNSPLHL.

Regarding this clonotype: A much larger clone differs by one base, so this may be a read error. The chain has TRBV29-1 and TRBJ2-3; D may be TRBD1 (5 bases). Germline values: CDR1 SQVTM, CDR2 ANQGSEA. This CDR3 has 10 amino acids. CDR3 sequence: CSGLTDTQCF. As DNA, the CDR3 is TGCAGCGGACTGACAGATACGCAGTGTTTT.